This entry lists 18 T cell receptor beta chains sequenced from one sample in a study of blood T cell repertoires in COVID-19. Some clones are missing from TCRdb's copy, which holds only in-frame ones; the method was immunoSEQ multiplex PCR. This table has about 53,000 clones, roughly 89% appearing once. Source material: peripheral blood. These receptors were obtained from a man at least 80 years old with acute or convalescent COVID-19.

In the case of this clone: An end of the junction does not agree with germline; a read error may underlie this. CDR3 in DNA: TGTGCCAGCACCTTACAGGGGGAGACCCAGTACTTC. Residues: CASTLQGETQYF. The chain uses TRBV11-2 and TRBJ2-5, with 7 bases fitting TRBD1. This CDR3 region has 12 residues. CDR1 SGHAT and CDR2 FQNNGV come from the germline V gene.

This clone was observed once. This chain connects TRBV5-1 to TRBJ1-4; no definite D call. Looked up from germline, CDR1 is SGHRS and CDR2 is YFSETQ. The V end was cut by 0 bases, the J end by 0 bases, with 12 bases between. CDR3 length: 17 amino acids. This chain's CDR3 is CASSLAPPSTTNEKLFF. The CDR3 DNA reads TGCGCCAGCAGCTTGGCCCCCCCGTCTACAACTAATGAAAAACTGTTTTTT.

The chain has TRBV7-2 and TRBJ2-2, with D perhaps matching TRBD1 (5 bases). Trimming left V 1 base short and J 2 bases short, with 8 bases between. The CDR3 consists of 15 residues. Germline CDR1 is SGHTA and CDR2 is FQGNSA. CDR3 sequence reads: CASSLGQINTGELFF. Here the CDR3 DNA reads TGTGCCAGCAGCTTAGGACAGATTAACACCGGGGAGCTGTTTTTT.

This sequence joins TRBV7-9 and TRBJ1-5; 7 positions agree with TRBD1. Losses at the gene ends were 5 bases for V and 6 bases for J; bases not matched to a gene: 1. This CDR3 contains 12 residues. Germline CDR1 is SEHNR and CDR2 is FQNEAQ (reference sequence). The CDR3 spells CASSRQGQPQHF. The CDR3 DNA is TGTGCCAGCAGCCGACAGGGTCAGCCCCAGCATTTT.

The DNA of the CDR3 is TGTGCCAGCAGTGACGCGATGAACACTGAAGCTTTCTTT. Translation: CASSDAMNTEAFF. The rearrangement joins TRBV2 to TRBJ1-1; D is unresolved. This CDR3 comprises 13 residues. V was shortened by 3 bases and J by 0 bases, with 5 bases between the two germline ends. Germline CDR1 is SNHLY and CDR2 is FYNNEI.

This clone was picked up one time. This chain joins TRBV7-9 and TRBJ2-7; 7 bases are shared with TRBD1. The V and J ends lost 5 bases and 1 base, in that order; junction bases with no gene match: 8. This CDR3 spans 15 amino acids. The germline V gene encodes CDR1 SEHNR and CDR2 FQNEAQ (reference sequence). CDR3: CASSPDRRLSYEQYF. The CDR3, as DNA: TGTGCCAGCAGCCCGGACAGGAGGTTATCCTACGAGCAGTACTTC.

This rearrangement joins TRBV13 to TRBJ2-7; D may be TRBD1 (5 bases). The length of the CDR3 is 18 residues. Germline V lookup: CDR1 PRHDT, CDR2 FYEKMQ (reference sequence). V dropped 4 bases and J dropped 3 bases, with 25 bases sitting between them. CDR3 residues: CASSSLRAGPFSDYEQYF. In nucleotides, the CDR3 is TGTGCCAGCAGCTCACTCAGGGCAGGGCCCTTTAGTGACTACGAGCAGTACTTC.

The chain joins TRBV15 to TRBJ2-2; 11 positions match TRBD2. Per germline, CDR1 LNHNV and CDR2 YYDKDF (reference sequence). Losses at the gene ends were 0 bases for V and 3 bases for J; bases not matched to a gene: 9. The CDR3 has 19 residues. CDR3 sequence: CATSRDLLAGGRDTGELFF. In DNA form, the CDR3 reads TGTGCCACCAGCAGAGATCTTCTAGCGGGGGGCAGGGACACCGGGGAGCTGTTTTTT. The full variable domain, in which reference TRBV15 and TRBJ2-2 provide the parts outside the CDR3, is DAMVIQNPRYQVTQFGKPVTLSCSQTLNHNVMYWYQQKSSQAPKLLFHYYDKDFNNEADTPDNFQSRRPNTSFCFLDIRSPGLGDTAMYLCATSRDLLAGGRDTGELFFGEGSRLTVL.

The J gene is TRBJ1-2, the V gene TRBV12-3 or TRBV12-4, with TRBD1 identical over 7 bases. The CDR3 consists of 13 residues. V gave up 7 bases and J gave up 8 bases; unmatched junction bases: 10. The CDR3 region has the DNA TGTGCCAGCACCCAGGGGGGAATCAGGGGCTACACCTTC. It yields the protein CASTQGGIRGYTF.

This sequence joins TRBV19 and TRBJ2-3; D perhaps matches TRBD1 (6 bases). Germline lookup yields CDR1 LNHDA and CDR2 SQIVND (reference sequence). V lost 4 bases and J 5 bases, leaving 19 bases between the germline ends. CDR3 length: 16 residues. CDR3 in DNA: TGTGCCAGTAGTACCTTCGGGCAGGGGAAGGTAGATACGCAGTATTTT. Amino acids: CASSTFGQGKVDTQYF.

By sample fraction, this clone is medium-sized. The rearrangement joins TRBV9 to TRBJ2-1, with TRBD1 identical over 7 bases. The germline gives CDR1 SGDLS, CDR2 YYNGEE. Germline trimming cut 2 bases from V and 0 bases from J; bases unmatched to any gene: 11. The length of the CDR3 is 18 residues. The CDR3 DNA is TGTGCCAGCAGCGTCGGCTCAACAGGGGCTAGCTCCTACAATGAGCAGTTCTTC. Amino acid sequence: CASSVGSTGASSYNEQFF.

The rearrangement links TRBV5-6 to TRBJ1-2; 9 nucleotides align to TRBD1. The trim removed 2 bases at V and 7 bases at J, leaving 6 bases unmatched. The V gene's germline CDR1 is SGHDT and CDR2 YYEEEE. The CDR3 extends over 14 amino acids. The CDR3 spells CASSFGTGLSGYTF. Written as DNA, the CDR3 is TGTGCCAGCAGCTTCGGGACAGGGCTTAGTGGCTACACCTTC. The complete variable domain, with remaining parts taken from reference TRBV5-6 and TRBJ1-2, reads DAGVTQSPTHLIKTRGQQVTLRCSPKSGHDTVSWYQQALGQGPQFIFQYYEEEERQRGNFPDRFSGHQFPNYSSELNVNALLLGDSALYLCASSFGTGLSGYTFGSGTRLTVV.

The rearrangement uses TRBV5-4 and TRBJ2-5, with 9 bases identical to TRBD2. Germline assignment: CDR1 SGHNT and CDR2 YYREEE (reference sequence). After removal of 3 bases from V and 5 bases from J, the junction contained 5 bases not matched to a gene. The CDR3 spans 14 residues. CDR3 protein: CASSSAGGRETQYF. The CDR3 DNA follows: TGTGCCAGCAGCTCAGCGGGGGGACGGGAGACCCAGTACTTC.

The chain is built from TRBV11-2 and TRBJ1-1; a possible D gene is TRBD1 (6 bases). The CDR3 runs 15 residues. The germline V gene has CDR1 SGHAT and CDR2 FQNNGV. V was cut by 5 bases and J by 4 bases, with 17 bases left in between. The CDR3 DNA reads TGTGCCAGCAGCCCTCGGGGGGCCTTGAGCACTGAAGCTTTCTTT. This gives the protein CASSPRGALSTEAFF.

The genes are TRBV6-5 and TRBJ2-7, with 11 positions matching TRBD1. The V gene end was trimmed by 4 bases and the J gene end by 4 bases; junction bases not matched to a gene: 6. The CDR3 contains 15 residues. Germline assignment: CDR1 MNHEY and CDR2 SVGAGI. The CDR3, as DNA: TGTGCCAGCAGTTCTTGGACAGGGGGCCTTTACGAGCAGTACTTC. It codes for CASSSWTGGLYEQYF.

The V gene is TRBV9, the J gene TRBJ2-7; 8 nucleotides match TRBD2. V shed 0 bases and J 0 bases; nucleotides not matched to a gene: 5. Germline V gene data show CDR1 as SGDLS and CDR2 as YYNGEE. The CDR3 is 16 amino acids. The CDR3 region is CASSVGGGGLSYEQYF. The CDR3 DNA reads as TGTGCCAGCAGCGTAGGAGGCGGGGGGCTCTCCTACGAGCAGTACTTC.

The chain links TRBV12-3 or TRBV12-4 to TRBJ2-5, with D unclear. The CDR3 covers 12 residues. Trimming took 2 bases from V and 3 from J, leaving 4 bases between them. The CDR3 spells CASSLREETQYF. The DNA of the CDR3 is TGTGCCAGCAGTTTACGAGAAGAGACCCAGTACTTC.

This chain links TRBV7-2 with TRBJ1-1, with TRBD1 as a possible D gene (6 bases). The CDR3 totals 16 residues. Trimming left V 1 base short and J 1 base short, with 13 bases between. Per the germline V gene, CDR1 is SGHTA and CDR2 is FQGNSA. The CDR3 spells CASSLELGGGNTEAFF. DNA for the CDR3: TGTGCCAGCAGCTTAGAATTAGGGGGTGGGAACACTGAAGCTTTCTTT. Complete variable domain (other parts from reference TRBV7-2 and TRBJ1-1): GAGVSQSPSNKVTEKGKDVELRCDPISGHTALYWYRQSLGQGLEFLIYFQGNSAPDKSGLPSDRFSAERTGGSVSTLTIQRTQQEDSAVYLCASSLELGGGNTEAFFGQGTRLTVV.